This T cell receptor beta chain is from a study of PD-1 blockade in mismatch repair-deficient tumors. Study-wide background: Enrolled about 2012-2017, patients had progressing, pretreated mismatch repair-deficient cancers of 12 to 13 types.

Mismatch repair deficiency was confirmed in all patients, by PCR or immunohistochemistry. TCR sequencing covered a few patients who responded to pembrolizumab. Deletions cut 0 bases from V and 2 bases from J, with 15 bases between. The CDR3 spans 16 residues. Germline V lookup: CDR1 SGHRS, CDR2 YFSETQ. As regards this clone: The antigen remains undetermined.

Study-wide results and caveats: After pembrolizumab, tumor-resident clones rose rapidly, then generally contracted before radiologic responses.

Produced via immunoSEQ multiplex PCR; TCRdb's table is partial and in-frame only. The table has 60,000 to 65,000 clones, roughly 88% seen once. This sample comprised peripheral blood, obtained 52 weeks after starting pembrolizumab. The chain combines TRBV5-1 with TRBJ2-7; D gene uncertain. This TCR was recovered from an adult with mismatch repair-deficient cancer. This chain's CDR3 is CASSLGYSREPYEQYF. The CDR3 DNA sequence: TGCGCCAGCAGCTTGGGGTACAGCCGAGAGCCCTACGAGCAGTACTTC.